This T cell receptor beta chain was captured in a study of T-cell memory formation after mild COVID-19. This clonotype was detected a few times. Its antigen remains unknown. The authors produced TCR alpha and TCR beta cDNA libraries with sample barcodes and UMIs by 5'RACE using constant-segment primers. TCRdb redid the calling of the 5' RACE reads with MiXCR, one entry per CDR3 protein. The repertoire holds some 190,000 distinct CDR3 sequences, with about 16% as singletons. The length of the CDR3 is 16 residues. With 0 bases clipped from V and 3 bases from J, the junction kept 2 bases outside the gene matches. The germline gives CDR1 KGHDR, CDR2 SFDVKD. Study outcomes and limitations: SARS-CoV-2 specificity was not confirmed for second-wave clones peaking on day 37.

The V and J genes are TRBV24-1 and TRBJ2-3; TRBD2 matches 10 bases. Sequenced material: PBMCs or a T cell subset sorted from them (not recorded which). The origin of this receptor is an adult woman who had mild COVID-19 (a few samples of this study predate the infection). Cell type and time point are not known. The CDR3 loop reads CATSDLELAGTDTQYF. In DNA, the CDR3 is TGTGCCACCAGTGATTTGGAACTAGCGGGGACAGATACGCAGTATTTT.